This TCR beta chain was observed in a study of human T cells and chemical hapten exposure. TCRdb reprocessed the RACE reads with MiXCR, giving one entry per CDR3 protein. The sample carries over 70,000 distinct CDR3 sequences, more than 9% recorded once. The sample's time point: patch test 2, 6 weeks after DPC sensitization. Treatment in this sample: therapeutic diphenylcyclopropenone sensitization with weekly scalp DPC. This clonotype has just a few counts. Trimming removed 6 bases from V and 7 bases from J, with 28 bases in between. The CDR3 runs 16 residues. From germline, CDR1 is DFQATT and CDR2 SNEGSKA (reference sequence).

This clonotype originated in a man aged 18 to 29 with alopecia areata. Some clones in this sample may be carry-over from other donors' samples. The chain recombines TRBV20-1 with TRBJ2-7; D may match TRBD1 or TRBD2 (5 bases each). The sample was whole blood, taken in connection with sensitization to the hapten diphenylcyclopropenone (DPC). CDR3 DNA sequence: TGCAGTGCCGCCGGGACGACTAATCTTGCAACTCAAGAGCAGTACTTC. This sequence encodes CSAAGTTNLATQEQYF.